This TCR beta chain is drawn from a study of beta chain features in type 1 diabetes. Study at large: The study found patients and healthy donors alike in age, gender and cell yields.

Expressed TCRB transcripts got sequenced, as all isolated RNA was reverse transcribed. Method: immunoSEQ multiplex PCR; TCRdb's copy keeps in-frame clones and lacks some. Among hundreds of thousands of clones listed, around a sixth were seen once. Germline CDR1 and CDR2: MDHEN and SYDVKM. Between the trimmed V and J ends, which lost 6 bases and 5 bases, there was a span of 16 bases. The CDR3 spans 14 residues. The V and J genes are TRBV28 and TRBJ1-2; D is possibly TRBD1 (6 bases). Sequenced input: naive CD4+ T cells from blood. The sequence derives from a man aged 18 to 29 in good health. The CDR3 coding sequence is TGTGCCAGCAGACCTCCCGGGACACAATATGGCTACACCTTC. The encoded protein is CASRPPGTQYGYTF.